The entry that follows covers one T cell receptor (beta chain) sequence. This specimen belongs to a study of TIL therapy for anti-PD-1-resistant metastatic lung cancer. Overall study context: Most patients had lung adenocarcinoma; a few tumors were EGFR-mutant, two ALK-rearranged; half smoked currently or formerly.

V trimming: 6 bases; J trimming: 7 bases; junction bases outside the gene matches: 9. The CDR3 totals 14 residues. The germline V gene has CDR1 KGHSH and CDR2 LQKENI. The immunoSEQ assay was v3. Produced via immunoSEQ multiplex PCR; TCRdb's table is partial and in-frame only. This sample has under 65,000 clones, with approximately 75% found just once. Indicated time point: pre-treatment sample, taken before nivolumab and TIL therapy. Sequencing used blood, obtained at baseline. V and J are TRBV18 and TRBJ2-7; 10 nucleotides match TRBD2. This clonotype was obtained from a person aged 25-85 years with non-small cell lung cancer. The CDR3 region is CASSRIAGGGEQYF. The CDR3 DNA is TGTGCCAGCTCCCGTATAGCGGGGGGTGGGGAGCAGTACTTC.